These 10 T cell receptor beta chains were all obtained from the same sample, sequenced in a study of Ad26.COV2.S vaccination and SARS-CoV-2 variants. The method was immunoSEQ multiplex PCR; TCRdb's version includes in-frame clones alone and lacks a portion of them. The sample lists about 400,000 clones; 80% to 90% were seen once. As for treatment: around 19 received Ad26.COV2.S at low or high dose, single or two shots; about 5 received placebo; per-sample allocation not given. Day 63 following the first vaccine or placebo injection was when the samples were taken. The input for sequencing was peripheral blood, taken in a trial of Ad26.COV2.S vaccine versus placebo. These TCRs come from a person between 18 and 65 years old who received the Ad26.COV2.S COVID-19 vaccine or a placebo.

The chain uses TRBV10-2 and TRBJ1-2; D ambiguous. CDR3 length equals 13 residues. Germline lookup yields CDR1 WSHSY and CDR2 SAAADI. V lost 3 bases, J lost 4 bases, and 9 bases lay in between. CDR3 residues: CASSDGVVYGYTF. For the CDR3, the DNA is TGCGCCAGCAGTGACGGGGTAGTCTATGGCTACACCTTC.

The gene calls are TRBV7-3 and TRBJ1-5; TRBD1 matches at 7 bases. V shed 2 bases and J 7 bases; nucleotides not matched to a gene: 2. The CDR3 covers 13 residues. Germline V gene lookup returns CDR1 SGHTA and CDR2 FQGTGA. CDR3 in DNA: TGTGCCAGCAGCTTATACAGGGGACAGCCCCAGCATTTT. Translating it yields CASSLYRGQPQHF.

In this sample, this clone turned up once. This rearrangement joins TRBV15 to TRBJ1-1; the D gene is possibly TRBD1 (6 bases). The V and J ends lost 3 bases and 3 bases respectively, with 8 bases between them. This CDR3 region has 13 residues. The germline V gene has CDR1 LNHNV and CDR2 YYDKDF (reference sequence). The CDR3 DNA follows: TGTGCCACCAGCAGGGAGGGGGACACTGAAGCTTTCTTT. This translates into CATSREGDTEAFF.

The gene calls are TRBV4-2 and TRBJ2-2; 7 bases match TRBD2. The ends lost 5 bases at V and 5 bases at J; junction bases unmatched: 11. Germline V gene lookup returns CDR1 LGHNA and CDR2 YNFKEQ. The CDR3 runs to 16 residues. The CDR3 here is CASSSLASGPTGELFF. The CDR3 region has the DNA TGTGCCAGCAGCTCGCTCGCTAGCGGACCTACCGGGGAGCTGTTTTTT.

The sample holds one count of this clone. The rearrangement joins TRBV6-5 to TRBJ2-7; a weak D match, TRBD1 (6 bases). V gave up 6 bases and J gave up 0 bases, with 9 bases separating them. The CDR3 spans 13 residues. Germline lookup yields CDR1 MNHEY and CDR2 SVGAGI. The CDR3: CASSDRLSYEQYF. The CDR3 DNA is TGTGCCAGCAGCGACAGGCTCTCCTACGAGCAGTACTTC.

This clone was counted a few times. V gene TRBV6-1 combines with J gene TRBJ2-5, with no clear D. CDR1 is MNHNS and CDR2 is SASEGT in the germline V gene. This CDR3 spans 13 amino acids. Trimming removed 1 base from V and 2 bases from J, with 5 bases in between. The CDR3 loop is CASSEGEQETQYF. The CDR3 DNA is TGTGCCAGCAGTGAAGGGGAACAAGAGACCCAGTACTTC.

This chain uses TRBV7-9 with TRBJ1-6, with 10 nucleotides matching TRBD1. The V and J ends lost 5 bases and 7 bases, in that order; junction bases with no gene match: 5. CDR3 length: 15 amino acids. CDR1 SEHNR and CDR2 FQNEAQ come from the germline V gene (reference sequence). The CDR3 is CASSPPGQGNSPLHF. The DNA for the CDR3 is TGTGCCAGCAGCCCCCCGGGACAGGGGAATTCACCCCTCCACTTT.

The rearrangement uses TRBV7-2 and TRBJ1-1; a weak D match, TRBD1 (5 bases). Germline loops: CDR1 SGHTA, CDR2 FQGNSA. The CDR3 runs 15 residues. The germline V and J ends were trimmed by 3 bases and 4 bases, with 15 bases remaining between them. The DNA for the CDR3 is TGTGCCAGCAGCTTGGGGACTATTGGGGTCACTGAAGCTTTCTTT. It translates to CASSLGTIGVTEAFF.

The chain is built from TRBV11-3 and TRBJ1-5; D remains ambiguous. Between the trimmed V and J ends, which lost 0 bases and 3 bases, there was a span of 6 bases. Germline CDR1 and CDR2: SGHNT and YENEEA. The CDR3 contains 14 residues. CDR3 DNA sequence: TGTGCCAGCAGCTTAGAAGGAGACAATCAGCCCCAGCATTTT. Translation gives CASSLEGDNQPQHF.

The genes are TRBV30 and TRBJ2-3; 14 positions agree with TRBD2. The junction had 9 bases not matched to a gene; V was cut back by 2 bases and J by 2 bases. There are 18 residues in the CDR3. CDR1 is GTSNPN and CDR2 is SVGIG in the germline V gene (reference sequence). The chain's CDR3 is CAWSPRTSGRLFTDTQYF. The DNA for the CDR3 is TGTGCCTGGAGTCCCCGGACTAGCGGGAGGCTATTCACAGATACGCAGTATTTT.